This T cell receptor (beta chain) was captured in a study of cytomegalovirus exposure and HLA in healthy donors (dated by TCRdb to about 2017). Describing the broader study: An earlier analysis of more than 550 of the donors reported 276 Gb of sequence data and 117 million unique TCR beta sequences obtained from about 170 million T cells. Among the roughly 400 genotyped donors, around 81% belonged to the genetic ancestry cluster associated with self-reported Caucasian donors. In addition to the first cohort of approximately 650 subjects, a separate validation cohort of approximately 110 different subjects was used. Using immunosequencing, the study profiled T cell repertoires from about 620 subjects and related those repertoires to cytomegalovirus serostatus. Among roughly 400 genotyped donors of the cohort, an average of around 240,000 unique TCR beta nucleotide sequences were sequenced per donor, roughly 18% of them non-productive. All discovery cohort repertoires had been generated on a single sequencing platform. High-throughput TCR immunosequencing, statistical association of individual TCRs with disease status, and machine learning were combined to predict cytomegalovirus infection status. A later analysis re-analyzed previously published TCR beta repertoires from roughly 630 donors and added high-resolution HLA genotyping to study TCR occurrence patterns. The study aimed to test whether cataloging public T cell receptors could reveal signatures of past pathogen exposure. Roughly 300 gigabases of sequencing data and around 80 million unique TCR sequences made up an early release that covered several hundred HLA-typed donors. The number of donors typed differed by locus, with 629-630 for A, B, C, DRB1 and DQB1, over 500 for DQA1, 600 to 610 for DPA1, and around 460 for DPB1. Both class I and class II loci were covered by HLA typing, at four-digit resolution. Genome-wide SNP genotypes for about three fifths of the 666 donors were used in a later genetic analysis, which treated that subset as a discovery cohort. The later analysis used no new phenotypic data to find candidate immune exposures, relying instead on TCR beta sequences and their occurrence across donors. Five DR-DQ haplotypes were handled as single units for association and clustering, since linkage in the cohort was strong. To decide whether each TCR beta V gene segment behaved as functional or pseudogenic, an earlier analysis of 587 of the donors relied on high-throughput TCR beta sequencing. Alongside the repertoire data, information on donor age, sex, ethnicity and CMV serostatus was compiled. Findings and caveats that apply to the study as a whole: An association between a missense DCLRE1C variant and V-gene and J-gene trimming of TCR beta chains was found in a later genetic analysis and replicated in an independent cohort. A further reported finding was that TCR beta sequences accurately predicted the HLA-A and HLA-B alleles for most subjects in the first cohort. A cluster of highly shared sequence variants was judged likely to represent a technical artifact of the sequencing pipeline. Because counts were too low, roughly 16 rarely observed V segments, including chromosome 9 orphons, were left out of the earlier analysis of approximately 580 of the donors. A few of the identified cytomegalovirus-associated TCR beta chains were confirmed in vitro to be specific for cytomegalovirus antigens. Cytomegalovirus status was reported to be diagnosed by the classifier with high specificity and sensitivity in both the original and validation cohorts. Several of the top co-occurrence clusters appeared to be linked to parvovirus B19, influenza, CMV and Epstein-Barr virus, according to a later analysis. At a false discovery rate of 0.05, a later analysis linked roughly 17,000 TCR beta sequences to specific HLA alleles. Because some donors lacked HLA typing at each locus, the association tests relied only on the typed subset. This cohort had only TCR beta chains sequenced, and the lack of alpha or paired-chain data limited which features could be detected. In a later analysis, HLA-associated TCR beta chains were found to be more clonally expanded and to have lower generation probabilities than equally common non-associated chains. Linkage disequilibrium might explain the correlated functional status among segregating V segments, but an unknown experimental factor could not be ruled out. In a later analysis, TCR association rates were found to vary across HLA loci, with the most associated TCRs seen for DRB1 alleles and the fewest for HLA-C alleles. Strong co-occurrence of HLA alleles, especially DR and DQ, made assigning TCR associations to individual alleles difficult. Compared with the approximately 600-donor mean, donors in an Asian-associated ancestry cluster had fewer N-insertions in productive TCRs, according to a later genetic analysis. The study listed 170 or so TCR beta chains as associated with cytomegalovirus. The authors suggested that the approach could potentially be generalized to other disease states and immunological phenotypes. Roughly uniform sequencing depth across donors was assumed in presence/absence analyses, although this assumption may not hold. An earlier analysis of around 500 of the donors showed that most TCR beta V segments appeared in productive rearrangements either about 87% or about 30% of the time, which broadly matched IMGT annotations. Most CMV-associated TCR beta chains appeared to be HLA-restricted in a later analysis, and the HLA associations seemed to be driven largely by CMV exposure. For the cohort, immune exposure information was limited to CMV serostatus. Across donors, most TCR sequences were observed very rarely, whereas some public TCRs were present in many individuals. The 87-base-pair reads could not distinguish some IMGT-functional V segments, including TRBV6-2 and TRBV6-3, so those segments were excluded.

CDR1 is given as SGHTA and CDR2 as FQGNSA, both from the germline V gene. Compared with germline, V lacks 4 bases and J lacks 0 bases; bases without a gene match: 6. Including cysteine and phenylalanine, the CDR3 has 16 amino acids. Kept here is only the CDR3 DNA, which spans 48 bases and is read in frame from base 1. About this clone itself: Its binding antigen is unknown. Base-call qualities are not available, and no considerably larger clone is one nucleotide away.

The cohort comprised around 700 healthy bone marrow donors. At the time of sampling, all cohort members were nominally healthy, though unrecorded immune exposures were likely present. The donor was CMV seronegative and belonged to the group of 352 seronegative cohort members. Every donor gave a peripheral blood sample, and the peripheral blood mononuclear cells from that sample were used for TCR beta sequencing. The Qiagen DNeasy Blood Extraction Kit was used to extract genomic DNA from the blood cell samples. The method was the immunoSEQ multiplex PCR assay. A mixture of 60 forward primers for TCR Vbeta segments and 13 reverse primers for TCR Jbeta segments was used in the multiplex PCR. The CDR3 region of rearranged TCR beta genes was amplified from genomic DNA by a multiplex PCR assay. On the Illumina HiSeq System, the amplified TCR beta libraries were sequenced as 87-base-pair reads. The source study handled its data this way. In a later analysis, some 80 million unique TCR beta chains were counted across the roughly 670 repertoires, and roughly 10 million of these chains were shared by at least two donors. To remove PCR and sequencing errors, raw reads were error-corrected and collapsed into unique sequences using a nearest-neighbor algorithm that merged closely related sequences. To assign V, D and J gene segments, CDR3 sequences were aligned to IMGT reference sequences. For a sequence to be retained, a match of at least six nucleotides to both a V gene segment and a J gene segment was required. Rearrangements were classified as productive when the CDR3 lacked stop codons and remained in frame with V and J, and all other rearrangements were classified as non-productive. CDR3 was defined by IMGT convention, running from the second conserved V-encoded cysteine to the conserved J-encoded phenylalanine. In an earlier analysis of 550 to 650 of the donors, sequences lacking an unambiguous match to a single V gene segment were excluded. In an earlier analysis of around 600 of the donors, V segments were called functional above 56.7% productive rearrangements and were called segregating when the between-donor standard deviation exceeded 5%. A statistical classification framework was built to diagnose cytomegalovirus status from the catalog of TCR beta chain sequences. A later analysis assigned V and J genes by comparing TCR nucleotide sequences with IMGT/GENE-DB human TR gene sequences. In a later analysis, CDR3 sequences and most-parsimonious VDJ recombination scenarios were assigned using the TCRdist pipeline. In a later analysis, each TCR beta chain was defined by its CDR3 amino acid sequence together with its V-gene family, and reads lacking a unique V-gene family were excluded. To address suspected cross-contamination and a sequencing artifact, a later analysis removed a few hundred highly shared, low-generation-probability nucleotide sequences. In a later analysis, a clonal expansion index was calculated for each public chain from normalized within-repertoire ranks of inferred template counts. In a later analysis, generation probabilities were computed with a VDJ recombination model fitted to out-of-frame rearrangements, and the resulting probabilities were checked against IGoR. In a later analysis, hypergeometric tests were used to score TCR-TCR, TCR-HLA and TCR-CMV co-occurrence, with a repertoire-size bias correction applied to TCR pairs. A later analysis estimated false discovery rates by permuting HLA or CMV assignments 20 times. In a later analysis, co-occurring TCRs were grouped with DBSCAN, and TCRdist sequence similarity was added when clustering was performed within HLA-allele-positive subsets. For co-occurrence clustering, repertoires with fewer than 30,000 or more than 120,000 public chains were excluded, along with five repertoires with anomalous nucleotide sharing. Drawn from immuneACCESS, this table holds only the in-frame rearrangements with V and J called that TCRdb kept. Clones are partly lost; checked studies trace under half to an unresolved V gene and leave the rest unexplained. Clonal size and the V and J genes are those of that table, whereas D and trimming came from the DNA. This sample gives over 150,000 clones in total; around four fifths of them show up just once. 1.3% of the sample lies in the top ten.

Input material: PBMCs. The sequence derives from a woman in her 50s in good health and CMV-seronegative. The rearranged chain carries TRBV7-2 and TRBJ2-4; 7 nucleotides in the junction match TRBD1. The CDR3 in this case is CASSYRQGGAKNIQYF. In nucleotide form, the sequence is TGTGCCAGCAGCTATAGACAGGGTGGAGCCAAAAACATTCAGTACTTC.